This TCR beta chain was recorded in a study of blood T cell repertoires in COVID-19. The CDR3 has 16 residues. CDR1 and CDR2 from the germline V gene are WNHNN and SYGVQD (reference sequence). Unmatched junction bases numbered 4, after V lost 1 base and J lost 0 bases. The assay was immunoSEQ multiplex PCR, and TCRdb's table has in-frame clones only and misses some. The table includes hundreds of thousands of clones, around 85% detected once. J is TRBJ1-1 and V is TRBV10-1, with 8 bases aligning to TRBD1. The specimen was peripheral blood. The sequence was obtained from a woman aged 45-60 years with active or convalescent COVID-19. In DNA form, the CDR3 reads TGCGCCAGCAGTGAGTACAGGGGGACGATGAACACTGAAGCTTTCTTT. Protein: CASSEYRGTMNTEAFF.